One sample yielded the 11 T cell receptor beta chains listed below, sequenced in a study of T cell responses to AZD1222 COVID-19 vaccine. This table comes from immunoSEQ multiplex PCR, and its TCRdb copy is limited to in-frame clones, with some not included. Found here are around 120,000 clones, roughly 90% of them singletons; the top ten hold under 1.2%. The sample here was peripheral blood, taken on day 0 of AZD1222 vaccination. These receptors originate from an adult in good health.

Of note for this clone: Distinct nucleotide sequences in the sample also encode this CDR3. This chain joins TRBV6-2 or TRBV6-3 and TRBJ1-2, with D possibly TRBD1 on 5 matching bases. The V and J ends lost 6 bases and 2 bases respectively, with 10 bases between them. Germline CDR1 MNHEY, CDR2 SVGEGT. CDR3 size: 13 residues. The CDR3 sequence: CASSPTENYGYTF. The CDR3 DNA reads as TGTGCCAGCAGCCCGACAGAAAACTATGGCTACACCTTC.

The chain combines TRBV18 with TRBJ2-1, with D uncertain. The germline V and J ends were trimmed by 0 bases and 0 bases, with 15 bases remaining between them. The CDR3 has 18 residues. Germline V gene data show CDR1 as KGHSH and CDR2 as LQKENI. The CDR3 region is CASSPPAGGSSSYNEQFF. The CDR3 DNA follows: TGTGCCAGCTCACCACCGGCCGGCGGTTCCAGCTCCTACAATGAGCAGTTCTTC.

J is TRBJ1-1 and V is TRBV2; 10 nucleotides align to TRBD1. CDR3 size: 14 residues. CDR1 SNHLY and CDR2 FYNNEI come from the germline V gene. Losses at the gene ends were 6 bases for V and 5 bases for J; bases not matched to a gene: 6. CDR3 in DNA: TGTGCCAGCAGACAGGGACAGGGGTTTACTGAAGCTTTCTTT. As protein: CASRQGQGFTEAFF.

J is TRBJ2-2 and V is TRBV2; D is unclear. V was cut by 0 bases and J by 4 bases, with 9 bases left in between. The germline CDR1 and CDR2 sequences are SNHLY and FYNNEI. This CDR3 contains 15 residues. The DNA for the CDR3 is TGTGCCAGCAGTGAAGCTGGAGCCTTCACCGGGGAGCTGTTTTTT. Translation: CASSEAGAFTGELFF.

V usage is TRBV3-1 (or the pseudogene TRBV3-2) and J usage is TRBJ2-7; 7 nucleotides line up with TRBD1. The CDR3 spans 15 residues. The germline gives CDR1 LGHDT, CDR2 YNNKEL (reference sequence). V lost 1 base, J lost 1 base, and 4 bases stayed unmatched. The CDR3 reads CASSQGWGQSYEQYF. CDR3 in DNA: TGTGCCAGCAGCCAAGGATGGGGACAGTCCTACGAGCAGTACTTC.

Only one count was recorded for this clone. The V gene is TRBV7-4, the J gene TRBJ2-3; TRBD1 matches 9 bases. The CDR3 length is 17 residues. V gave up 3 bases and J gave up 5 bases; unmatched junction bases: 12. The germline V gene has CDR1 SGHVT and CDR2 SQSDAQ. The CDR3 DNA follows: TGTGCCAGCAGCTTCAAAGCCGGACAGGGGAGTGGAGATACGCAGTATTTT. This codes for CASSFKAGQGSGDTQYF.

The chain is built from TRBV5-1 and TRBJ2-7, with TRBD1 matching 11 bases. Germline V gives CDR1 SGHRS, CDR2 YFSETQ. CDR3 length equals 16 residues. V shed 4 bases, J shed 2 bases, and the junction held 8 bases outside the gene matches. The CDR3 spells CASSATLGQGAYEQYF. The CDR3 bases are TGCGCCAGCAGCGCAACCCTGGGACAGGGGGCCTACGAGCAGTACTTC.

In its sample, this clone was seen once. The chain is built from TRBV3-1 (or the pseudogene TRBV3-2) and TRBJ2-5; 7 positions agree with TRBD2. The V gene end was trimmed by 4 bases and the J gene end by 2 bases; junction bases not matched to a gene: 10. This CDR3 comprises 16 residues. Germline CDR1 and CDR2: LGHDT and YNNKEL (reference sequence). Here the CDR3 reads CASSPRLASGQETQYF. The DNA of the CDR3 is TGTGCCAGCAGCCCCCGCCTAGCTAGCGGACAAGAGACCCAGTACTTC.

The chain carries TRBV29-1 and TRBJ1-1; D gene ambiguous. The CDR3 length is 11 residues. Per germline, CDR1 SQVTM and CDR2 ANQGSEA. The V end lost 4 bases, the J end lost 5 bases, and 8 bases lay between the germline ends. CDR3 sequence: CSVVGETEAFF. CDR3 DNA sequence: TGCAGCGTTGTTGGGGAGACTGAAGCTTTCTTT.

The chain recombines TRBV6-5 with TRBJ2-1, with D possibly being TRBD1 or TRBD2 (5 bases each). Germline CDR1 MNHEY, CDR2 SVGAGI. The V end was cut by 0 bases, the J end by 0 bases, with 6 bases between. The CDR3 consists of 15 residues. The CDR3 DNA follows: TGTGCCAGCAGTTACTCGAGGGGCTCCTACAATGAGCAGTTCTTC. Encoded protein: CASSYSRGSYNEQFF.

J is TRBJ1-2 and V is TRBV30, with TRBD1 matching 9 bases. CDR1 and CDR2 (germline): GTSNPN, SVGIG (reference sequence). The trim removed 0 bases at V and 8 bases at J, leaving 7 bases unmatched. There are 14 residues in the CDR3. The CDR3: CAWSVLRTGVGYTF. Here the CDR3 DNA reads TGTGCCTGGAGTGTACTAAGGACAGGGGTCGGCTACACCTTC.